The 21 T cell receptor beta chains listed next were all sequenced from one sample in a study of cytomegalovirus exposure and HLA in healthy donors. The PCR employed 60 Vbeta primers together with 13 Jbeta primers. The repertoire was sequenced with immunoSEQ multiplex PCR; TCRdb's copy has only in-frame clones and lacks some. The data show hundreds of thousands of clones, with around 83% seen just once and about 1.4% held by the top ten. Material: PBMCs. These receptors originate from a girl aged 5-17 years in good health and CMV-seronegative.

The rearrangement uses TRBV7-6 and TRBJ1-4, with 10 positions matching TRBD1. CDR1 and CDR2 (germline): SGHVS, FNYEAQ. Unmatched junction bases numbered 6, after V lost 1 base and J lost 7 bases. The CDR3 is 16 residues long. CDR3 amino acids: CASSLGGTGVREKLFF. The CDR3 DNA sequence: TGTGCCAGCAGCTTAGGGGGGACAGGGGTACGTGAAAAACTGTTTTTT.

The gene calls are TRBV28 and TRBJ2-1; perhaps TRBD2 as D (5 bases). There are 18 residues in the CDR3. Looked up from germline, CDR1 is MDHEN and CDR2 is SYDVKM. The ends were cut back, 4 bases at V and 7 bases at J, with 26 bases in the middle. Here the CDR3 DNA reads TGTGCCAGCAGTTCCCTCCCTGGAACTAGTGCGGAAGGAAATGAGCAGTTCTTC. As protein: CASSSLPGTSAEGNEQFF.

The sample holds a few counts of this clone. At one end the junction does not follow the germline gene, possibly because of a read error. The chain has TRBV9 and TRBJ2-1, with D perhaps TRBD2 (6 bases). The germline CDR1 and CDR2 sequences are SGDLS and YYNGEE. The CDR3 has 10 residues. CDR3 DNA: TGTGCCAGCAGCGGGGTTCCGGGGGTCTTC. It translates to CASSGVPGVF.

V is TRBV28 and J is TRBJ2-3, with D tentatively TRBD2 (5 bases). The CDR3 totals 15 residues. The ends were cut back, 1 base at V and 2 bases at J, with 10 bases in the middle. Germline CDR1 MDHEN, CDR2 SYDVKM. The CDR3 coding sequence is TGTGCCAGCAGTTTATCGGGGATTTACACAGATACGCAGTATTTT. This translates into CASSLSGIYTDTQYF.

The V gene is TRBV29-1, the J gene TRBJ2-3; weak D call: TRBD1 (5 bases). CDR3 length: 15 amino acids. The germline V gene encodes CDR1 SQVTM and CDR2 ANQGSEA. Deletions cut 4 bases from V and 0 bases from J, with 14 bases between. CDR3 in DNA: TGCAGCGTTGGGGCGGCAGGGCGAAGCACAGATACGCAGTATTTT. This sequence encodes CSVGAAGRSTDTQYF.

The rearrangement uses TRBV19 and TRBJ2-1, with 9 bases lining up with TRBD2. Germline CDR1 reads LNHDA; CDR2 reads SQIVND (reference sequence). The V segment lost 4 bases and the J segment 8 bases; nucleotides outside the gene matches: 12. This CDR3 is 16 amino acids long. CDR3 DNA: TGTGCCAGTAGTACCATACGGGGACTAGCATTGGATGAGCAGTTCTTC. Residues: CASSTIRGLALDEQFF.

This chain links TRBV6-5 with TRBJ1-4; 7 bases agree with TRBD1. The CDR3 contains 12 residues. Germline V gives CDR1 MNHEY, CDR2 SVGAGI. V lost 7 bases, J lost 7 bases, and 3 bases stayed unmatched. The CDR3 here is CASTTGIEKLFF. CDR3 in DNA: TGTGCCAGCACGACAGGGATTGAAAAACTGTTTTTT.

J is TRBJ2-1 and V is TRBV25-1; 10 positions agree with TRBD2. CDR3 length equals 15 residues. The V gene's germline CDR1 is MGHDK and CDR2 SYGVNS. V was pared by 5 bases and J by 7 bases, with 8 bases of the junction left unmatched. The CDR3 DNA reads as TGTGCCAGCAGTCGAAGCGGGGGGGCCGGTAATGAGCAGTTCTTC. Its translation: CASSRSGGAGNEQFF.

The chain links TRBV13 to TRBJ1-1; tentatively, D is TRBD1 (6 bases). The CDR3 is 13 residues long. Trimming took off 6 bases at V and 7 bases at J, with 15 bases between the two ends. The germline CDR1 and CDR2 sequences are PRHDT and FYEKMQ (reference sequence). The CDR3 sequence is CASRTTGTSEAFF. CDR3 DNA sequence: TGTGCCAGCAGAACGACGGGGACAAGTGAAGCTTTCTTT. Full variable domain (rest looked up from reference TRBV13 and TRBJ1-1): AAGVIQSPRHLIKEKRETATLKCYPIPRHDTVYWYQQGPGQDPQFLISFYEKMQSDKGSIPDRFSAQQFSDYHSELNMSSLELGDSALYFCASRTTGTSEAFFGQGTRLTVV.

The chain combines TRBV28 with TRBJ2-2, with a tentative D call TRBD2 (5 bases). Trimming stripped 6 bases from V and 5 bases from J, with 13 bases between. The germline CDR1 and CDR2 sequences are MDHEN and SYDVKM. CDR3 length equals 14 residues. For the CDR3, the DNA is TGTGCCAGCAGATCCTTGGGGAGTACCGGGGAGCTGTTTTTT. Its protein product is CASRSLGSTGELFF. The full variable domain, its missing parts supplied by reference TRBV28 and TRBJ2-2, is DVKVTQSSRYLVKRTGEKVFLECVQDMDHENMFWYRQDPGLGLRLIYFSYDVKMKEKGDIPEGYSVSREKKERFSLILESASTNQTSMYLCASRSLGSTGELFFGEGSRLTVL.

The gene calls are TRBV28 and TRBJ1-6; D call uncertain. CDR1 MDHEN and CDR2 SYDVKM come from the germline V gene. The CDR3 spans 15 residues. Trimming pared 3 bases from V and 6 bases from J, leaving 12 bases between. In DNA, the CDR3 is TGTGCCAGCAGTTTGTCGGGGAGGGTTAATTCACCCCTCCACTTT. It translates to CASSLSGRVNSPLHF. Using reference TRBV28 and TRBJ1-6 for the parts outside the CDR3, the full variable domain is DVKVTQSSRYLVKRTGEKVFLECVQDMDHENMFWYRQDPGLGLRLIYFSYDVKMKEKGDIPEGYSVSREKKERFSLILESASTNQTSMYLCASSLSGRVNSPLHFGNGTRLTVT.

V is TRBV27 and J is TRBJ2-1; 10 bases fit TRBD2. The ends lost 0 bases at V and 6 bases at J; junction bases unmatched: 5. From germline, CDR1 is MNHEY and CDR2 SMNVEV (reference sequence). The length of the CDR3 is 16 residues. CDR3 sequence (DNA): TGTGCCAGCAGTTTATCGCCTAGCGGGGGATCCAATGAGCAGTTCTTC. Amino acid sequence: CASSLSPSGGSNEQFF.

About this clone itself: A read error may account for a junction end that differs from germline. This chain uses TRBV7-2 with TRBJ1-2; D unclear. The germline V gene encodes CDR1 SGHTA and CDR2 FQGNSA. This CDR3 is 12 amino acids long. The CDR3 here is CASSLAPAWGDF. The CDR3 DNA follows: TGTGCCAGCAGCTTAGCTCCCGCGTGGGGAGACTTC.

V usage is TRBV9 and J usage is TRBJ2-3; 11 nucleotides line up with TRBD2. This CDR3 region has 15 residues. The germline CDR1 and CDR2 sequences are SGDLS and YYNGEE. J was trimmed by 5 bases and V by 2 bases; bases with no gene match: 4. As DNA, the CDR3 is TGTGCCAGCAGCGTTAGCGGGGGGGCGATAGATACGCAGTATTTT. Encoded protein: CASSVSGGAIDTQYF.

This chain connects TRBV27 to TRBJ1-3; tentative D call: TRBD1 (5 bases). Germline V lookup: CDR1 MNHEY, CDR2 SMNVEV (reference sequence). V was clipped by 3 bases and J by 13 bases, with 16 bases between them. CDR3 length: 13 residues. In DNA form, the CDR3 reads TGTGCCAGCAGTTTCTCCCGATCGGGGGAAATATATTTT. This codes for CASSFSRSGEIYF.

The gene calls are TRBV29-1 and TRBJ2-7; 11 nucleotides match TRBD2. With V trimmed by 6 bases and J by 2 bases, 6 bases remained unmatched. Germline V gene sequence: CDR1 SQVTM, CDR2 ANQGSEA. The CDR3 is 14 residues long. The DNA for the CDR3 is TGCAGCGTCGCTACTAGCGGGAGCGCCTACGAGCAGTACTTC. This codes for CSVATSGSAYEQYF.

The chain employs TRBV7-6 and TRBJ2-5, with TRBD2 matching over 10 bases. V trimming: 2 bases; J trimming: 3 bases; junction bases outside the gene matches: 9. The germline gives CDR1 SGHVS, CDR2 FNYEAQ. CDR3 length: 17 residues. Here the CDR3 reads CASSLTIAGGTEETQYF. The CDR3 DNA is TGTGCCAGCAGCTTAACCATAGCGGGGGGAACCGAAGAGACCCAGTACTTC.

CDR3 sequence (DNA): TGTGCCAGCAGCGCGGCGTTAGCGGGGGGCTGGGAGACCCAGTACTTC. Translation: CASSAALAGGWETQYF. V usage is TRBV7-2 and J usage is TRBJ2-5, with 10 bases aligning to TRBD2. CDR1 and CDR2 (germline): SGHTA, FQGNSA. This CDR3 contains 16 residues. V trimming: 5 bases; J trimming: 5 bases; junction bases outside the gene matches: 11.

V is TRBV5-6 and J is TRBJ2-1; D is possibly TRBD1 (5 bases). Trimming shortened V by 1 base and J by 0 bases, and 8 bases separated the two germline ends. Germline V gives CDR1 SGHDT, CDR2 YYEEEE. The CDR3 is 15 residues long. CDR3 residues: CASSLFTGSYNEQFF. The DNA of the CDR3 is TGTGCCAGCAGCTTGTTCACAGGCTCCTACAATGAGCAGTTCTTC.

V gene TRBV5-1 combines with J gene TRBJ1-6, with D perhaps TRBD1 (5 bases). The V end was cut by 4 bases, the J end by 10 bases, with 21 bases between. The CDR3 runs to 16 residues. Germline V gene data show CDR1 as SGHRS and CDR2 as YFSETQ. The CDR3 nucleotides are TGCGCCAGCAGCCTCGAGGGCCCTCCCGGGGGATCACCCCTCCACTTT. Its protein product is CASSLEGPPGGSPLHF.

The CDR3 nucleotides are TGTGCCAGTAGGGGCGGACAGGGGCAGTACGACTATGGCTACACCTTC. Protein sequence: CASRGGQGQYDYGYTF. The gene calls are TRBV19 and TRBJ1-2; 9 positions match TRBD1. V shed 6 bases, J shed 3 bases, and the junction held 11 bases outside the gene matches. This CDR3 is 16 amino acids long. Germline V CDR1 and CDR2: LNHDA, SQIVND (reference sequence).